This TCR beta chain was recovered during a study of blood T cells in healthy people across ages. Looked up from germline, CDR1 is MNHNY and CDR2 is SVGAGI (reference sequence). V lost 6 bases, J lost 3 bases, and 10 bases stayed unmatched. The CDR3 spans 15 residues. Findings of the study overall: Roughly linearly, TCR beta diversity per million T cells fell as age increased.

Sample-barcoded 5' priming and a J-beta primer mix drove a second PCR of roughly 6 to 12 cycles. TCRdb recomputed calls from the 5' RACE reads with MiXCR, one row per CDR3 protein. The sample carries some 1,800,000 distinct CDR3 sequences, around 40% recorded once. In its sample, this clonotype was seen a few times. The antigen is not known. The chain uses TRBV6-6 and TRBJ1-2; 7 bases match TRBD1. The clonotype originates from a human donor in good health. The sequenced sample was blood. CDR3 in amino acids: CASSKPATGDYGYTF. The CDR3, as DNA: TGTGCCAGCAGCAAACCCGCTACAGGGGACTATGGCTACACCTTC.